This TCR beta chain was captured by sequencing in a study of blood T cell repertoires in COVID-19. Turning to the study itself: COVID-19 samples from acute and convalescent phases originated in the United States, Italy and Spain. T cells, B-cell-depleted T cells, or PBMCs supplied cDNA or gDNA.

This clone showed up just once. The authors' processing: Amplification from reference gene primers served as the basis for estimated nucleated cell counts. Clones were read by immunoSEQ multiplex PCR, and TCRdb kept only the in-frame ones, dropping some. The V and J calls and clone size are taken from that table; D and trimming were inferred from the DNA. The profile shows roughly 63,000 clones, more than 70% of them singletons. Unmatched junction bases numbered 4, after V lost 5 bases and J lost 9 bases. CDR3 length: 11 residues. The V call is TRBV12-3 or TRBV12-4, the J call TRBJ2-7, with 7 positions matching TRBD1. The source of this sequence is a woman aged 45-65 years with active or convalescent COVID-19. Sequenced material: peripheral blood. The CDR3 is CASSLEGAQYF. For the CDR3, the DNA is TGTGCCAGCAGTCTAGAGGGGGCGCAGTACTTC.